The sequence of this TCR beta chain was determined in a study of CD8 T cells in Susac syndrome. RNA, at 0.5 to 1 ug, was reverse transcribed with random hexamers. The TCR beta CDR3 was amplified by immunoSEQ multiplex PCR across 54 Vbeta, 13 Jbeta. TCRdb reanalysed the immunoSEQ multiplex PCR reads using MiXCR and keeps one entry per CDR3 protein. Of about 150,000 distinct CDR3 sequences in the sample, 80% to 95% were seen once. This CDR3 contains 15 residues. The V gene's germline CDR1 is DFQATT and CDR2 SNEGSKA (reference sequence). Unmatched junction bases numbered 14, after V lost 5 bases and J lost 5 bases. The authors negatively isolated CD8+ and CD4+ T cells and FACS-enriched TEMRA cells.

The sequence derives from a human donor with multiple sclerosis. The V gene is TRBV20-1, the J gene TRBJ2-5; 7 bases are a match to TRBD2. What was sequenced was CD4+ T cells from PBMCs. CDR3 DNA: TGCAGTGCTGCACGACAGCTAGCGGCCTATGAGACCCAGTACTTC. Its translation: CSAARQLAAYETQYF.